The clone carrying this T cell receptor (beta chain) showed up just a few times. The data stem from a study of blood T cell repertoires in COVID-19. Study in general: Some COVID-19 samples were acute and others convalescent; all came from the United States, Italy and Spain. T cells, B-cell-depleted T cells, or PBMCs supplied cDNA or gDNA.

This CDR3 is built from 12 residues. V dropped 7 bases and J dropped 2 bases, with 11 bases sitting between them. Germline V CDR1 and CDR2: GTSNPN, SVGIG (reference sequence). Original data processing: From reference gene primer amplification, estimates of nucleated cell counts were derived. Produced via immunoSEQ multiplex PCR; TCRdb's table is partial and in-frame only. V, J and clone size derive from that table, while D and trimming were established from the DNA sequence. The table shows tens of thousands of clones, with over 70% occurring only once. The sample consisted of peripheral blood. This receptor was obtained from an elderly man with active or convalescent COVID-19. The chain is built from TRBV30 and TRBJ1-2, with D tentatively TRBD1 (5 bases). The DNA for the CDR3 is TGTGCCTTGACAGTGACCAACTATGGCTACACCTTC. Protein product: CALTVTNYGYTF.